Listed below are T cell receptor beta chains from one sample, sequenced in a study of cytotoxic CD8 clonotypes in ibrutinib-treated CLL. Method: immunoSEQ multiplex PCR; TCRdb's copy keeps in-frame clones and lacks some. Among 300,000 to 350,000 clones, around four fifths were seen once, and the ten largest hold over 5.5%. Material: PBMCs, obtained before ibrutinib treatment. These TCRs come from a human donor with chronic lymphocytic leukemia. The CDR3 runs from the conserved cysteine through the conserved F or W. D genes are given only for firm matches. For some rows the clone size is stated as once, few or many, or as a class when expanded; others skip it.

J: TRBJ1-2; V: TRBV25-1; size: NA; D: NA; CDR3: CASSEFLDTVNYGYTF; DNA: TGTGCCAGCAGTGAATTCTTGGACACCGTTAATTATGGCTACACCTTC
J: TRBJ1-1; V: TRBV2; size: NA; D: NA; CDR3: CASSVGSPEGTEAFF; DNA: TGTGCCAGCAGTGTGGGCAGCCCTGAGGGCACTGAAGCTTTCTTT
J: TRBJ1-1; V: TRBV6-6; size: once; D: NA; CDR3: CASTRGQTEAFF; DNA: TGTGCCAGCACCCGGGGTCAAACTGAAGCTTTCTTT
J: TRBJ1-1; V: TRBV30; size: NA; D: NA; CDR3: CAWSTTGVAEAFF; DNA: TGTGCCTGGAGTACGACAGGCGTCGCTGAAGCTTTCTTT
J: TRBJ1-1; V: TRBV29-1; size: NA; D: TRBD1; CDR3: CSVPTGRANTEAFF; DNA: TGCAGCGTCCCGACAGGGAGGGCGAACACTGAAGCTTTCTTT
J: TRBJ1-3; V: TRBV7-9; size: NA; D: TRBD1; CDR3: CASTRGAPSGNTIYF; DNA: TGTGCCAGCACCAGGGGGGCTCCCTCTGGAAACACCATATATTTT
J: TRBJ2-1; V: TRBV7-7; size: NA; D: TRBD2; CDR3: CASSTGTSGSREQFF; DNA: TGTGCCAGCAGCACCGGGACTAGCGGGAGTCGTGAGCAGTTCTTC
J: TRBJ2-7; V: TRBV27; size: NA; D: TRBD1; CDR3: CASSVKTGPYEQYF; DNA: TGTGCCAGCAGTGTAAAGACAGGGCCCTACGAGCAGTACTTC
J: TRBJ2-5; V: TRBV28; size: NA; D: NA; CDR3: CASGGAQETQYF; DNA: TGTGCCAGTGGGGGCGCGCAAGAGACCCAGTACTTC
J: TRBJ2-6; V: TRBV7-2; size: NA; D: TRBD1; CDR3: CASSSIRQGPGANVLTF; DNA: TGTGCCAGCAGCTCGATTCGACAGGGCCCTGGGGCCAACGTCCTGACTTTC
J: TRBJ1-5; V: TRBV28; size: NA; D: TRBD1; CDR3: CASRIRGLSNQPQHF; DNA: TGTGCCAGCAGGATCAGGGGGCTAAGCAATCAGCCCCAGCATTTT
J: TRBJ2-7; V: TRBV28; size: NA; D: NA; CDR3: CASMSAGINEQYF; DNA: TGTGCCAGCATGTCGGCAGGGATAAACGAGCAGTACTTC
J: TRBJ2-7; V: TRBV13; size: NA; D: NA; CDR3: CASSPTRPQDSEQYF; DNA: TGTGCCAGCAGCCCTACTAGGCCCCAAGATAGCGAGCAGTACTTC
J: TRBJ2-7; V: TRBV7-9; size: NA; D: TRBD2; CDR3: CASSLGKREGRTYEQYF; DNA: TGTGCCAGCAGCTTGGGGAAGCGGGAGGGCCGAACCTACGAGCAGTACTTC
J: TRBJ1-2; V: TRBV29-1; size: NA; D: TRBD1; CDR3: CSFRDRGRTDGYTF; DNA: TGCAGCTTCCGGGACAGGGGACGTACGGATGGCTACACCTTC
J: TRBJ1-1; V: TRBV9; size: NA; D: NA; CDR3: CASSVGWVTEAFF; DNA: TGTGCCAGCAGCGTAGGATGGGTCACTGAAGCTTTCTTT
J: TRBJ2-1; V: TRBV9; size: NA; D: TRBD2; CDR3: CASSVRAGGQFF; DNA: TGTGCCAGCAGCGTACGAGCGGGAGGGCAGTTCTTC
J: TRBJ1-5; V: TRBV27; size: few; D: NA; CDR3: CASTGSSNQPQHF; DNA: TGTGCCAGCACGGGCAGTAGCAATCAGCCCCAGCATTTT
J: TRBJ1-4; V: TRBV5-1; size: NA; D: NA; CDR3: CASSLAVDGSEKLFF; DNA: TGCGCCAGCAGCCTCGCCGTGGATGGCTCGGAAAAACTGTTTTTT
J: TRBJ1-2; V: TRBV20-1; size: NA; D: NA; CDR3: CSSQPMNAF; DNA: TGCAGTTCCCAGCCTATGAACGCCTTC
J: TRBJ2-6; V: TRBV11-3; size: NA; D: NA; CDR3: CASSSRGSGANVLTF; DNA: TGTGCCAGCAGCTCCAGGGGCTCTGGGGCCAACGTCCTGACTTTC
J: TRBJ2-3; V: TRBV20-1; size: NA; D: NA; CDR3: CSAESPDTQYF; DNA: TGCAGTGCTGAGTCCCCAGATACGCAGTATTTT
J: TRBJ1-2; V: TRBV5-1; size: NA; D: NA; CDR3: CASSSDSPGYTF; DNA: TGCGCCAGCAGCTCTGACAGCCCCGGCTACACCTTC
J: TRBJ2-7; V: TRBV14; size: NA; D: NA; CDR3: CASSQGPSRGVDEQYF; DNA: TGTGCCAGCAGCCAAGGTCCCAGTCGGGGTGTCGACGAGCAGTACTTC
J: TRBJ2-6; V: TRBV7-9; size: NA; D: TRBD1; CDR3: CASSESDRGRSGANVLTF; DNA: TGTGCCAGCAGCGAGAGTGACAGGGGGAGATCTGGGGCCAACGTCCTGACTTTC
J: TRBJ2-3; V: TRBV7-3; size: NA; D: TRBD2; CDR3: CASSFSGRTDTQYF; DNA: TGTGCCAGCAGCTTTAGCGGGCGCACAGATACGCAGTATTTT
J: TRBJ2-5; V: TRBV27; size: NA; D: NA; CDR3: CASSWDYQETQYF; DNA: TGTGCCAGCAGCTGGGACTACCAAGAGACCCAGTACTTC
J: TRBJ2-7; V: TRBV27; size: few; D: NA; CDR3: CASSANKEQYF; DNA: TGTGCCAGCAGTGCCAACAAAGAGCAGTACTTC
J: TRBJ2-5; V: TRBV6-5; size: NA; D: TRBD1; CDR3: CASSRDRGRQETQYF; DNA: TGTGCCAGCAGCAGAGACAGGGGGCGCCAAGAGACCCAGTACTTC
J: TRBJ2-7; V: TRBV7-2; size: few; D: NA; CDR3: CASSPLGGGQYF; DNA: TGTGCCAGCAGCCCGCTAGGGGGAGGGCAGTACTTC
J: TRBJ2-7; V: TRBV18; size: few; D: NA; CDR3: CASSPNTGTQNTMQYF; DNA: TGTGCCAGCTCGCCCAATACCGGGACCCAAAATACGATGCAGTACTTC
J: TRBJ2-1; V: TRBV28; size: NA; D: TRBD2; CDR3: CASTAGDMAYNEQFF; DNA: TGTGCCAGCACTGCGGGAGACATGGCTTACAATGAGCAGTTCTTC
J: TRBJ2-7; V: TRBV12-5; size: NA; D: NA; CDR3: CASGKQGGSYEQYF; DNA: TGTGCTAGTGGTAAACAGGGGGGGTCCTACGAGCAGTACTTC
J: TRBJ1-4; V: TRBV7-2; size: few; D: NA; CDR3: CASSRDRTEKLFF; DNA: TGTGCCAGCAGCCGTGACAGGACTGAAAAACTGTTTTTT
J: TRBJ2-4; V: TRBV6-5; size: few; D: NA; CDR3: CASSRENIQYF; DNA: TGTGCCAGCAGCCGAGAAAACATTCAGTACTTC
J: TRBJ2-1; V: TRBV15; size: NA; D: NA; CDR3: CATGQAVQSYNEQFF; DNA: TGTGCCACCGGGCAGGCGGTCCAATCCTACAATGAGCAGTTCTTC
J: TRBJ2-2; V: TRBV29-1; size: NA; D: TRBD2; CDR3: CSVADSGRANTGELFF; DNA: TGCAGCGTGGCTGATAGCGGGAGGGCGAACACCGGGGAGCTGTTTTTT
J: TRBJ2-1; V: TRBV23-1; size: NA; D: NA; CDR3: CATEDGTDYNEQFF; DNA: TGCGCCACAGAGGACGGGACGGATTACAATGAGCAGTTCTTC
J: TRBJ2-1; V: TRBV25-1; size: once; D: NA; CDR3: CASSEVTNPYNEQFF; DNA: TGTGCCAGCAGTGAAGTGACTAACCCCTACAATGAGCAGTTCTTC
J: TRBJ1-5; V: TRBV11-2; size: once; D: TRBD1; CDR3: CASSTDRDQPQHF; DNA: TGTGCCAGCAGCACGGACAGGGATCAGCCCCAGCATTTT
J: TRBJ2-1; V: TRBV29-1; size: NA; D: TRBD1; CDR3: CSVEPGTGGSYNEQFF; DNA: TGCAGCGTTGAACCCGGGACAGGGGGTTCCTACAATGAGCAGTTCTTC
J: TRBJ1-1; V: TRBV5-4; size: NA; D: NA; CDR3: CASSSLLGGGDTEAFF; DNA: TGTGCCAGCAGCTCCTTATTAGGAGGTGGGGACACTGAAGCTTTCTTT
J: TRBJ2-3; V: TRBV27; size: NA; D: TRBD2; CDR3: CASSFRTSGTQYF; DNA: TGTGCCAGCAGCTTCCGGACTAGCGGTACGCAGTATTTT
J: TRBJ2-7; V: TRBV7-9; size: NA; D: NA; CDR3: CASSLQPGAIFYEQYF; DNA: TGTGCCAGCAGCTTACAGCCGGGAGCAATTTTTTACGAGCAGTACTTC
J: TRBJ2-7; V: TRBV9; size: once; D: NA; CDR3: CASSAAGPLTEQYF; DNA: TGTGCCAGCAGCGCCGCCGGGCCACTGACCGAGCAGTACTTC
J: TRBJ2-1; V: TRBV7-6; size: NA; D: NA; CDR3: CASSPRGAVGNEQFF; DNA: TGTGCCAGCAGCCCCCGGGGGGCGGTGGGCAACGAGCAGTTCTTC
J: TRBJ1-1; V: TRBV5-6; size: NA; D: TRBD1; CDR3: CASSPGTGLREAFF; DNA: TGTGCCAGCAGCCCCGGGACAGGGCTCCGTGAAGCTTTCTTT
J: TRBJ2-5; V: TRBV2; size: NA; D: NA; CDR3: CASSGGGETQYF; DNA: TGTGCCAGCAGTGGAGGGGGAGAGACCCAGTACTTC
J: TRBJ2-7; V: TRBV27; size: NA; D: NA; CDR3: CASSLGPTYEQYF; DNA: TGTGCCAGCAGTTTGGGGCCGACCTACGAGCAGTACTTC
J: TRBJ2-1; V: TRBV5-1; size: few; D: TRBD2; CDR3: CASSLEGTSDYNEQFF; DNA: TGCGCCAGCAGCTTGGAGGGGACTAGCGACTACAATGAGCAGTTCTTC